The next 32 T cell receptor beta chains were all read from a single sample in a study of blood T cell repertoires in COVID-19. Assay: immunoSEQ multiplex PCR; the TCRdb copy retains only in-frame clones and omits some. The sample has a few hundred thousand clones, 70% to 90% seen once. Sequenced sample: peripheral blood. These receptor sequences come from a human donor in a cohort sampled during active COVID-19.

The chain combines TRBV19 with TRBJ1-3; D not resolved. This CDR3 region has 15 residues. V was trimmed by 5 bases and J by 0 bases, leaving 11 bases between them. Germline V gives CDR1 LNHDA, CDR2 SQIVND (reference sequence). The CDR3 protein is CASSYSWASGNTIYF. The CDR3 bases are TGTGCCAGTAGTTACAGCTGGGCCTCTGGAAACACCATATATTTT.

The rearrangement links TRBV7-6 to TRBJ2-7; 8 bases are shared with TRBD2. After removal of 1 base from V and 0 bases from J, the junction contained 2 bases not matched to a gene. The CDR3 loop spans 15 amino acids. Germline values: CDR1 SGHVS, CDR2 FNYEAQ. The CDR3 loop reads CASSLEGTSSYEQYF. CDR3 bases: TGTGCCAGCAGCTTAGAAGGGACTAGCTCCTACGAGCAGTACTTC.

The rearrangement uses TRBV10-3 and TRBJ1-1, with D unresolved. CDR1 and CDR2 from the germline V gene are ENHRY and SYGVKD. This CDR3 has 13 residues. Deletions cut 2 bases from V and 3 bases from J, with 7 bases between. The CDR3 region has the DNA TGTGCCATCAGTGAGGGGCCCTACACTGAAGCTTTCTTT. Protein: CAISEGPYTEAFF.

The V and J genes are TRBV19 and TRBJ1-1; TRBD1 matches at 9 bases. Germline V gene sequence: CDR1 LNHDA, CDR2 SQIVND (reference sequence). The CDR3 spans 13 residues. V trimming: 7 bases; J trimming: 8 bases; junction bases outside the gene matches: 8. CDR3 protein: CASMGQGLSEAFF. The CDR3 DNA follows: TGTGCCAGTATGGGACAGGGCCTCTCGGAAGCTTTCTTT.

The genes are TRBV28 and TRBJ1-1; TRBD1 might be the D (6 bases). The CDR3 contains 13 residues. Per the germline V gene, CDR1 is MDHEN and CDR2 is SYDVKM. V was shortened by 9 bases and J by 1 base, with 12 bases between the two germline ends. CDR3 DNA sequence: TGTGCCAGTTCACAGGGAGCGAACACTGAAGCTTTCTTT. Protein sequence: CASSQGANTEAFF.

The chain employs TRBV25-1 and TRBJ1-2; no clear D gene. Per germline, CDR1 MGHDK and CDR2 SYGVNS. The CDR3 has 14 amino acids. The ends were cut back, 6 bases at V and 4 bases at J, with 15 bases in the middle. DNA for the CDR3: TGTGCCAGCAGCCGACGGGGTGAAGGCTATGGCTACACCTTC. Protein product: CASSRRGEGYGYTF.

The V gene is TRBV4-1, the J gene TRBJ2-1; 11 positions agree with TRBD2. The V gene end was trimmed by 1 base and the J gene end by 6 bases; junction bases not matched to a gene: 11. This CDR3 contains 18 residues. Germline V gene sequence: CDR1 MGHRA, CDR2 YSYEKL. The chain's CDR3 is CASSQGIAGGILPNEQFF. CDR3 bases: TGCGCCAGCAGCCAAGGAATAGCGGGAGGGATCTTACCCAATGAGCAGTTCTTC.

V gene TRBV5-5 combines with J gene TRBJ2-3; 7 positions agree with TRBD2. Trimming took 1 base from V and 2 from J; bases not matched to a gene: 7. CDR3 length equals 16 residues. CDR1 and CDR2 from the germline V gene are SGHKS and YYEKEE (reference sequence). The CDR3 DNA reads TGTGCCAGCAGCTTGAGGACGGGAGGCCCCACAGATACGCAGTATTTT. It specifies CASSLRTGGPTDTQYF.

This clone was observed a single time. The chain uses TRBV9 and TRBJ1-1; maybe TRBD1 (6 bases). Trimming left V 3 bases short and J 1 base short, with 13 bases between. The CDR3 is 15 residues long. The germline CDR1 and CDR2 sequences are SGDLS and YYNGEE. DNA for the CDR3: TGTGCCAGCAGCGCAACAGGGCTGGGGAACACTGAAGCTTTCTTT. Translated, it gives CASSATGLGNTEAFF.

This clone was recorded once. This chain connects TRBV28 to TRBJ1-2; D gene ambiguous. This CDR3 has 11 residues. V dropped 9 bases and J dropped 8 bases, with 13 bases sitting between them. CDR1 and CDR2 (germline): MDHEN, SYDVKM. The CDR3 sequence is CASRHSRGYTF. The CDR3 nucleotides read TGTGCCAGTAGACACTCTCGGGGCTACACCTTC.

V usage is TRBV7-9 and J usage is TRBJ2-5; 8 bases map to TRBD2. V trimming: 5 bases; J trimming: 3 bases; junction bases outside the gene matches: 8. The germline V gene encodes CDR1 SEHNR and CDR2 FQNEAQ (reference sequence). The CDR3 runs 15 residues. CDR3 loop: CASSIPRAGEETQYF. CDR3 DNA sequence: TGTGCCAGCAGCATACCACGAGCGGGGGAAGAGACCCAGTACTTC.

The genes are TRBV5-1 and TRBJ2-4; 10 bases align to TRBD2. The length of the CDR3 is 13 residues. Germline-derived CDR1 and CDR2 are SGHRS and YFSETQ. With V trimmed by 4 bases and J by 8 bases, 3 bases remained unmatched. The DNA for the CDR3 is TGCGCCAGCAGCCCCCTAGCGGGAGACATTCAGTACTTC. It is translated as CASSPLAGDIQYF.

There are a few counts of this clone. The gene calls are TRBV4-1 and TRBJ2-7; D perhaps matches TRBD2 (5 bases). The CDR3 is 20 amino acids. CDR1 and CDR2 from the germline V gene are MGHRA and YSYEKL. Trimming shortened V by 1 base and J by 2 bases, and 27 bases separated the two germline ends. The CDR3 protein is CASSQVSAEAPGLLPYEQYF. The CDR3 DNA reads TGCGCCAGCAGCCAAGTTTCCGCGGAGGCTCCAGGTCTACTACCCTACGAGCAGTACTTC.

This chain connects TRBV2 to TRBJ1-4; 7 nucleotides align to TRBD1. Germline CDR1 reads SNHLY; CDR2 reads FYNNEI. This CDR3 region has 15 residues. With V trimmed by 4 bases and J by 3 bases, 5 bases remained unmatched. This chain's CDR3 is CASSADRAANEKLFF. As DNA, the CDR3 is TGTGCCAGCAGTGCTGACAGGGCGGCTAATGAAAAACTGTTTTTT.

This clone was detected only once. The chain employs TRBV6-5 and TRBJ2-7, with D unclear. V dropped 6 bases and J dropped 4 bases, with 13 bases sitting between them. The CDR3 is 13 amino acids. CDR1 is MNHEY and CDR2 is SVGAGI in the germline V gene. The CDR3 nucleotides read TGTGCCAGCAGGGTATTATTCGGGTACGAGCAGTACTTC. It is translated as CASRVLFGYEQYF.

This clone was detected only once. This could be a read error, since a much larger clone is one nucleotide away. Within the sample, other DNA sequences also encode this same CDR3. DNA for the CDR3: TGTGCCAGCAGTGACGGGACTAGCGGCACAGATACGCAGTATTTT. This translates into CASSDGTSGTDTQYF. The rearrangement joins TRBV6-4 to TRBJ2-3; TRBD2 matches 10 bases. CDR3 length: 15 amino acids. The V gene's germline CDR1 is MRHNA and CDR2 SNTAGT. Trimming took 2 bases from V and 1 from J; bases not matched to a gene: 0.

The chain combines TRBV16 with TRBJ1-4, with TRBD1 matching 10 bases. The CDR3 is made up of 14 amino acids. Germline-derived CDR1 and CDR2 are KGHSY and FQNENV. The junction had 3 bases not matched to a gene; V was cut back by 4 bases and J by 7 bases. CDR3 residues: CASSPDRGSEKLFF. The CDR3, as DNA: TGTGCCAGCAGCCCGGACAGGGGGTCTGAAAAACTGTTTTTT.

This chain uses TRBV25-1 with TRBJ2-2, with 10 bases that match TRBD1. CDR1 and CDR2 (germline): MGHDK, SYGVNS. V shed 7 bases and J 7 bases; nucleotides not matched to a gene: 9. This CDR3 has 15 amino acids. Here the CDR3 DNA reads TGTGCCAGCACCCCGGGACAGGGGCTTGGCGGGGAGCTGTTTTTT. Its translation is CASTPGQGLGGELFF.

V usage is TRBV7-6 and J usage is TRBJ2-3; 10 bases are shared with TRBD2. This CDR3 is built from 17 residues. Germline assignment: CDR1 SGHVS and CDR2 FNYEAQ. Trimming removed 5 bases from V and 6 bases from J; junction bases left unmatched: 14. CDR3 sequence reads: CASSPVILLAGRDTQYF. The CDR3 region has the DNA TGTGCCAGCAGCCCAGTGATTCTACTAGCGGGAAGGGATACGCAGTATTTT.

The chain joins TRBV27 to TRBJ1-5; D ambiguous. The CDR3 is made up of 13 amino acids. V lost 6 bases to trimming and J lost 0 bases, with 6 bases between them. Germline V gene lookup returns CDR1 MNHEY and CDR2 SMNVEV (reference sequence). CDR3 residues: CASSRLSNQPQHF. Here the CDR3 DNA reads TGTGCCAGCAGCCGACTTAGCAATCAGCCCCAGCATTTT.

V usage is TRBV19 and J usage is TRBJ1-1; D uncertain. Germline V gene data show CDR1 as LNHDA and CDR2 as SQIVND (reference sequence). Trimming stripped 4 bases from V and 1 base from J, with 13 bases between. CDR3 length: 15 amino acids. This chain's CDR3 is CASSKRRTGNTEAFF. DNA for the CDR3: TGTGCCAGTAGTAAGAGGAGGACGGGGAACACTGAAGCTTTCTTT.

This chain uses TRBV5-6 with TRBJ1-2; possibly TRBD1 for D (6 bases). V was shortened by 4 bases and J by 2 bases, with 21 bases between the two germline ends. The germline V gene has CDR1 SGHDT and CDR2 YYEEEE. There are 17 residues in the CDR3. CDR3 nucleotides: TGTGCCAGCAGCGCTTATCGGACAGTTCTGGGGAACTATGGCTACACCTTC. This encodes CASSAYRTVLGNYGYTF.

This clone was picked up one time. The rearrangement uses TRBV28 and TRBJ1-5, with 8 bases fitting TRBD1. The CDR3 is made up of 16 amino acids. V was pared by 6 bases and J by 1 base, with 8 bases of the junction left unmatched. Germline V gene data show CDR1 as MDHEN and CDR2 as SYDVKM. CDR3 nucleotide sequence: TGTGCCAGCAGCTACAGGGGGTTAAAGAGCAATCAGCCCCAGCATTTT. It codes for CASSYRGLKSNQPQHF.

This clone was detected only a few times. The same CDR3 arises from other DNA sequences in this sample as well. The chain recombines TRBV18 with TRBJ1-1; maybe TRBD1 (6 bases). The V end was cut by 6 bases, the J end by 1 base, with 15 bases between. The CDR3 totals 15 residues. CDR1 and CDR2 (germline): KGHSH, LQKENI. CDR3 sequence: CASSPLQGRNTEAFF. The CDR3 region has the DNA TGTGCCAGCTCCCCGCTACAGGGCCGGAACACTGAAGCTTTCTTT.

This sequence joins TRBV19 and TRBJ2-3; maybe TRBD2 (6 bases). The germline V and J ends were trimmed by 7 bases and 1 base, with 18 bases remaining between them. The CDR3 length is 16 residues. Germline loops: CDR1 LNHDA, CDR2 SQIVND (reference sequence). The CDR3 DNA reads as TGTGCCAGTACCCCGGGGTTCGGCGGGGGCACAGATACGCAGTATTTT. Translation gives CASTPGFGGGTDTQYF.

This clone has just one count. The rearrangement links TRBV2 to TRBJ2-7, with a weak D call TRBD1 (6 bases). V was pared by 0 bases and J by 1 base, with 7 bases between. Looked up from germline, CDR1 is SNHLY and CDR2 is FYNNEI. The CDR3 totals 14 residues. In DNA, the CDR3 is TGTGCCAGCAGTGAAGCTGGACAGTCCTACGAGCAGTACTTC. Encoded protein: CASSEAGQSYEQYF.

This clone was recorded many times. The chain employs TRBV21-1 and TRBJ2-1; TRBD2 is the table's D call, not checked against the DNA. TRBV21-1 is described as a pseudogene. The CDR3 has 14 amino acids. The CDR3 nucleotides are TGTGCACACGAGGTTAGCGGATTTTACAATGAGCAGTTCTTC. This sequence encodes CAHEVSGFYNEQFF.

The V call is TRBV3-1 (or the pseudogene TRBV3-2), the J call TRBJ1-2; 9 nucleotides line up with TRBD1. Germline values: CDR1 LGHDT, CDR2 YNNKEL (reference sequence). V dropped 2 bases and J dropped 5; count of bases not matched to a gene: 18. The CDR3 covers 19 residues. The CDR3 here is CASSQRHPPTGGGGYGYTF. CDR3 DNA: TGTGCCAGCAGCCAACGCCATCCCCCCACAGGGGGCGGGGGGTATGGCTACACCTTC.

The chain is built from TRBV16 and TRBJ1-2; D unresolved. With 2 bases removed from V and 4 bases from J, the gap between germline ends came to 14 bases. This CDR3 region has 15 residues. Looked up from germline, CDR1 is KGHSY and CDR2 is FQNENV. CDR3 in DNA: TGTGCCAGCAGCCAACCCGGGTCAAGAAGCTATGGCTACACCTTC. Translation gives CASSQPGSRSYGYTF. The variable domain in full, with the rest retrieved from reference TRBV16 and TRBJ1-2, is GEEVAQTPKHLVRGEGQKAKLYCAPIKGHSYVFWYQQVLKNEFKFLISFQNENVFDETGMPKERFSAKCLPNSPCSLEIQATKLEDSAVYFCASSQPGSRSYGYTFGSGTRLTVV.

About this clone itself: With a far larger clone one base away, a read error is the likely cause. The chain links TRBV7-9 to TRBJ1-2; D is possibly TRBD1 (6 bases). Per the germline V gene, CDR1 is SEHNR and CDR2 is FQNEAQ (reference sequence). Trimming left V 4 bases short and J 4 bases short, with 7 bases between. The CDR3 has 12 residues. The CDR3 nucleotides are TGTGCCAGCAGCTCGGACAGCTATGGCTACACCTTC. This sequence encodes CASSSDSYGYTF. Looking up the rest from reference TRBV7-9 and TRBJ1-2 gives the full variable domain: DTGVSQNPRHKITKRGQNVTFRCDPISEHNRLYWYRQTLGQGPEFLTYFQNEAQLEKSRLLSDRFSAERPKGSFSTLEIQRTEQGDSAMYLCASSSDSYGYTFGSGTRLTVV.

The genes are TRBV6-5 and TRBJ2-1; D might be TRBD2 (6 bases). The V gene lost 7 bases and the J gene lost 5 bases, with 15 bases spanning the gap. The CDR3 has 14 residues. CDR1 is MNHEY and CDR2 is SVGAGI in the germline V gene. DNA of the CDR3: TGTGCCAGCACCACCGTGGGACTGAACAATGAGCAGTTCTTC. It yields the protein CASTTVGLNNEQFF.

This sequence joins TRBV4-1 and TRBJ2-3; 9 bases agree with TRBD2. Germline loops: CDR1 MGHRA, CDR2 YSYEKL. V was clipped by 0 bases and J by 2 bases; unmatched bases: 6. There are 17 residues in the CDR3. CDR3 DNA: TGCGCCAGCAGCCAAGAGACTAGCGGAGAATACACAGATACGCAGTATTTT. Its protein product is CASSQETSGEYTDTQYF.